The entry below gives a single T cell receptor (beta chain) sequence along with its context. The antigen is unknown. CD4+CD25+CD127- Tregs, CD4+CD25- non-Tregs, CD4 and CD8 cells were sorted. This entry is derived from a study of Tregs in tolerant kidney transplant recipients. Repertoires were generated with immunoSEQ multiplex PCR, while TCRdb's copy carries only in-frame clones and drops some. The data contain some 110,000 clones, almost 95% of them singletons. The CDR3 loop spans 15 amino acids. Germline CDR1 and CDR2: SGDLS and YYNGEE. With V trimmed by 3 bases and J by 9 bases, 9 bases remained unmatched. Study observations and caveats: Expanding Tregs on activated donor B cells appeared to best identify donor-specific TCRbeta clones.

This sequence originates from a human donor in good health. Sequencing was performed on CD4+ T cells from blood. The V call is TRBV9, the J call TRBJ1-6, with 7 bases fitting TRBD1. The CDR3 DNA reads TGTGCCAGCAGCGGCACCGGGACAGTCGTTTCACCCCTCCACTTT. Amino acids: CASSGTGTVVSPLHF.